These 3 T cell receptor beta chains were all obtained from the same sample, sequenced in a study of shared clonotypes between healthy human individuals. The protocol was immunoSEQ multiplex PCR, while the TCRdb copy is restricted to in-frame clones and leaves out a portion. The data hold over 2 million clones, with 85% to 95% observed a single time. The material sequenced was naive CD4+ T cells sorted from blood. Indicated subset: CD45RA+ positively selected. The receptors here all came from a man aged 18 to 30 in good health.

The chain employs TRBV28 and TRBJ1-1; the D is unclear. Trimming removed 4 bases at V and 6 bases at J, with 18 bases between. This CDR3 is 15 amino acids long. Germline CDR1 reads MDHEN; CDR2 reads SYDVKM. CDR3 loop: CASSSPTLVSSEAFF. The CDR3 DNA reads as TGTGCCAGCAGTTCGCCTACGCTGGTCTCGTCTGAAGCTTTCTTT.

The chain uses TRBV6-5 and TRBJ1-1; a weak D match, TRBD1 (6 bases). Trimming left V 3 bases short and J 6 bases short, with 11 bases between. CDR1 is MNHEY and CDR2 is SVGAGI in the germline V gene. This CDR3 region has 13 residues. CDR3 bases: TGTGCCAGCAGTTATTTAGGGACATCTGAAGCTTTCTTT. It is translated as CASSYLGTSEAFF.

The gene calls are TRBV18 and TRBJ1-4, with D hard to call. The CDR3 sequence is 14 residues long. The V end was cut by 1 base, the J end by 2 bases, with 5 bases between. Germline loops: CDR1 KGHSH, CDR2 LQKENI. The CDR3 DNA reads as TGTGCCAGCTCACCACGGGTTACTAATGAAAAACTGTTTTTT. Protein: CASSPRVTNEKLFF.